This T cell receptor (beta chain) was recovered during a study of T cell responses to AZD1222 COVID-19 vaccine. This table comes from immunoSEQ multiplex PCR, and its TCRdb copy is limited to in-frame clones, with some not included. The data show about 160,000 clones, roughly nine tenths seen once. Sequenced material: peripheral blood, taken 28 days after the second AZD1222 dose. This TCR was recovered from an adult who received the AZD1222 COVID-19 vaccine.

The CDR3: CASSQTRDRVQRSSYEQYF. Here the CDR3 DNA reads TGCGCCAGCAGTCAAACCCGGGACAGGGTACAGAGGAGCTCCTACGAGCAGTACTTC. The genes are TRBV23-1 and TRBJ2-7, with 9 nucleotides matching TRBD1. TRBV23-1 is labeled an ORF, and its function is uncertain. This CDR3 comprises 19 residues. The trim removed 2 bases at V and 0 bases at J, leaving 14 bases unmatched.